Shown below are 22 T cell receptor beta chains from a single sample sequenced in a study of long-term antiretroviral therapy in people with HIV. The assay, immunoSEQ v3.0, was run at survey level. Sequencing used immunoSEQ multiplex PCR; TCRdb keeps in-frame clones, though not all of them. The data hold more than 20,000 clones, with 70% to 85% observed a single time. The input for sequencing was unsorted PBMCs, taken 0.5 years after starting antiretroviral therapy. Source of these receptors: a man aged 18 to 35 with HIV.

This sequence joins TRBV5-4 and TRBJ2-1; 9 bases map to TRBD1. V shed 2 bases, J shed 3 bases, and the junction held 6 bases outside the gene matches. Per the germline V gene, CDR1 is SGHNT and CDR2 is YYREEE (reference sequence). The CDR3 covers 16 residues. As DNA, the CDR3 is TGTGCCAGCAGCTTTACCGGGACAGGGAACTACAATGAGCAGTTCTTC. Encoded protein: CASSFTGTGNYNEQFF.

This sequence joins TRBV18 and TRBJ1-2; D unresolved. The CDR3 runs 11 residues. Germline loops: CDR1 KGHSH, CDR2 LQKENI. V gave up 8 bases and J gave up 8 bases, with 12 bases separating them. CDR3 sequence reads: CASQSRRGYTF. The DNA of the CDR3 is TGTGCCAGCCAATCAAGGCGGGGCTACACCTTC.

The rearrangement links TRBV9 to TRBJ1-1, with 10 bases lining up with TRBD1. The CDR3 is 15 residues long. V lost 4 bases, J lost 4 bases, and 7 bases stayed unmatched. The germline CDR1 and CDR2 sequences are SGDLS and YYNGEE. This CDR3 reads CASSLTGGASTEAFF. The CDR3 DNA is TGTGCCAGCAGCCTGACAGGGGGCGCCTCCACTGAAGCTTTCTTT.

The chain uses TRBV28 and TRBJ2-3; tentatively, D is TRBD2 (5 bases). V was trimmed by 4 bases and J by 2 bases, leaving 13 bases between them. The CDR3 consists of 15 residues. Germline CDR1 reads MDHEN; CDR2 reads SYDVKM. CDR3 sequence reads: CASSSGSGITDTQYF. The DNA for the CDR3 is TGTGCCAGCAGTTCCGGGTCGGGGATCACAGATACGCAGTATTTT.

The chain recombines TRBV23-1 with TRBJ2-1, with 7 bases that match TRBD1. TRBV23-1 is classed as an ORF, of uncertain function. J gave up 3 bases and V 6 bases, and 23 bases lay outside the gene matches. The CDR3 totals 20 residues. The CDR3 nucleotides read TGCGCCAGCAGCCATTTGGCCCAATCCGGGACAGATAAAGTCTACAATGAGCAGTTCTTC. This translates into CASSHLAQSGTDKVYNEQFF.

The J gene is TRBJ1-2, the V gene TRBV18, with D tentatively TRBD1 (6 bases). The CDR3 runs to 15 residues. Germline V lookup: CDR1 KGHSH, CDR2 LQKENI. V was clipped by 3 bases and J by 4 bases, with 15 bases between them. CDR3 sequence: CASSPDPGGLYGYTF. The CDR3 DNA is TGTGCCAGCTCACCGGACCCGGGGGGGCTCTATGGCTACACCTTC.

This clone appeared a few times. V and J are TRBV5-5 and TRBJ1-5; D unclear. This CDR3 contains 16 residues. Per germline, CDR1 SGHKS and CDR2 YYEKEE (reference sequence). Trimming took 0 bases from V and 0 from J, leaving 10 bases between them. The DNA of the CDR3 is TGTGCCAGCAGCTTGGAGGAGCGTCATAGCAATCAGCCCCAGCATTTT. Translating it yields CASSLEERHSNQPQHF.

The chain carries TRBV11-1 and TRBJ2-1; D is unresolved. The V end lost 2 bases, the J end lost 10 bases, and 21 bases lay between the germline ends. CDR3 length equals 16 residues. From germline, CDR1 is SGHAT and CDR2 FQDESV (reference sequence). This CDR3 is CASSLISLAPSNEQFF. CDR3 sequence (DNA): TGTGCCAGCAGCTTAATCTCGCTTGCGCCCTCGAACGAGCAGTTCTTC. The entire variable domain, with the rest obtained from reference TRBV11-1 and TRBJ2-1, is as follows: EAEVAQSPRYKITEKSQAVAFWCDPISGHATLYWYRQILGQGPELLVQFQDESVVDDSQLPKDRFSAERLKGVDSTLKIQPAELGDSAMYLCASSLISLAPSNEQFFGPGTRLTVL.

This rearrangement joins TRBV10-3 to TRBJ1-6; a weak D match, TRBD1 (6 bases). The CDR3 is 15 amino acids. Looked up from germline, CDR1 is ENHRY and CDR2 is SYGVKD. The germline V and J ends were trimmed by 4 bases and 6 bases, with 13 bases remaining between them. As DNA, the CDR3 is TGTGCCATCAGTGTAGAAGGGGGATTTAATTCACCCCTCCACTTT. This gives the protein CAISVEGGFNSPLHF.

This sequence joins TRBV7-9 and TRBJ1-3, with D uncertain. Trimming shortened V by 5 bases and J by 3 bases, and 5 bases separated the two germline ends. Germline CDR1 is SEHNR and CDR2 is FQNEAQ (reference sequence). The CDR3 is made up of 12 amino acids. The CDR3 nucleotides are TGTGCCAGCAGCCTAGTTGGAAACACCATATATTTT. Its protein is CASSLVGNTIYF.

The CDR3 sequence: CSSAGTGDIGTQYF. The CDR3 DNA is TGCAGCTCCGCCGGGACAGGGGACATCGGAACGCAGTATTTT. This chain links TRBV29-1 with TRBJ2-3; 10 bases map to TRBD1. The CDR3 sequence is 14 residues long. Germline V CDR1 and CDR2: SQVTM, ANQGSEA. The V segment lost 8 bases and the J segment 9 bases; nucleotides outside the gene matches: 14.

The CDR3 loop reads CASSFEREGYEQYF. As DNA, the CDR3 is TGTGCCAGCAGCTTCGAGCGGGAGGGCTACGAGCAGTACTTC. V usage is TRBV7-8 and J usage is TRBJ2-7; 10 bases map to TRBD2. The CDR3 has 14 residues. V shed 3 bases and J 3 bases; nucleotides not matched to a gene: 2. CDR1 SGHVS and CDR2 FQNEAQ come from the germline V gene.

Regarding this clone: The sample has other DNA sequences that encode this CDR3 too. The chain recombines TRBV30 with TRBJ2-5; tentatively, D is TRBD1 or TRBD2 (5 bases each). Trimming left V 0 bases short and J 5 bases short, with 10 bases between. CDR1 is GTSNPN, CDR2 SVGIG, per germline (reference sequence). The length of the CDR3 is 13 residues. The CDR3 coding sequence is TGTGCCTGGAGTGTTCGGGGCGGTGAGACCCAGTACTTC. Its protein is CAWSVRGGETQYF.

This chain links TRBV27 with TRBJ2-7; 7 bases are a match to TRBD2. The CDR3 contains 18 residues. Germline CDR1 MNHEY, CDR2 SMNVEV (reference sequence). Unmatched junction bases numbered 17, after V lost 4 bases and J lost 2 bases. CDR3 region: CASSSYPSWGGGTYEQYF. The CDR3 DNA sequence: TGTGCCAGCAGTTCATACCCCTCTTGGGGGGGAGGGACCTACGAGCAGTACTTC.

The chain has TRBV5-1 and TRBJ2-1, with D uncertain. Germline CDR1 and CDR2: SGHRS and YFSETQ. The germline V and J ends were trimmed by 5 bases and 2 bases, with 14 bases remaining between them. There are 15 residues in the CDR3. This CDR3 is CASRAGQHPYNEQFF. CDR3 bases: TGCGCCAGCAGAGCCGGCCAGCACCCCTACAATGAGCAGTTCTTC.

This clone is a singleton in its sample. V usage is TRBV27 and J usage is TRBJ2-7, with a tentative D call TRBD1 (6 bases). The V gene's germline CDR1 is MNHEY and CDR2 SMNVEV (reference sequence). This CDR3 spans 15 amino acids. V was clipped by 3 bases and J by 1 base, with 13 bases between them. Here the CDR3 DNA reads TGTGCCAGCAGTTTTTTTATAGGACAGTCCTACGAGCAGTACTTC. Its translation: CASSFFIGQSYEQYF.

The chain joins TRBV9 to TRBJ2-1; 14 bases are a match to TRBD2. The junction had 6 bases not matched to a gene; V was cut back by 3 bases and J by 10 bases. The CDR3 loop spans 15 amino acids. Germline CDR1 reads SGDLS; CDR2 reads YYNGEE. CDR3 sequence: CASSGTSGRFGEQFF. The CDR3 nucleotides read TGTGCCAGCAGCGGGACTAGCGGGAGGTTTGGCGAGCAGTTCTTC.

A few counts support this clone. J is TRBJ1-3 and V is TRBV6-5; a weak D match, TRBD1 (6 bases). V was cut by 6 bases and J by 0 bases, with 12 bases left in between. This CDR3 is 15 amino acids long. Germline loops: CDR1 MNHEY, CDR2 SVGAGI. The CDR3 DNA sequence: TGTGCCAGCAGAAGCCAGACAGGCTCTGGAAACACCATATATTTT. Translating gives CASRSQTGSGNTIYF.

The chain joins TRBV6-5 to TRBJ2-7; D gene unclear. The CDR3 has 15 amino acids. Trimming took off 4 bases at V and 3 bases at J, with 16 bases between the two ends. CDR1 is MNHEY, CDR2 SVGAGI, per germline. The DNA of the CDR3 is TGTGCCAGCAGTTCTCAAGCCGCTGGTATCTACGAGCAGTACTTC. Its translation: CASSSQAAGIYEQYF.

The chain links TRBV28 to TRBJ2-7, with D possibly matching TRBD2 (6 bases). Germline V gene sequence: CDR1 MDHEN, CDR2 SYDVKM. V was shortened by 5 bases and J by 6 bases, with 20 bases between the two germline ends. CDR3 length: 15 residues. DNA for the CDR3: TGTGCCAGCAGTCCCCCTACTAGCAGGGTAGTCGAGCAGTACTTC. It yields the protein CASSPPTSRVVEQYF.

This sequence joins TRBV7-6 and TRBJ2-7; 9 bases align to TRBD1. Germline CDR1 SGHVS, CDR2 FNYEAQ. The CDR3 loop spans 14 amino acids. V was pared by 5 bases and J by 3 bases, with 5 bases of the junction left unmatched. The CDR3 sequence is CASSASGQGYEQYF. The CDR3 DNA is TGTGCCAGCAGCGCATCGGGACAGGGCTACGAGCAGTACTTC.

The CDR3 loop is CAILGGRDSYEQYF. In DNA form, the CDR3 reads TGTGCCATCTTAGGGGGGCGGGATTCCTACGAGCAGTACTTC. The genes are TRBV2 and TRBJ2-7, with D tentatively TRBD1 or TRBD2 (6 bases each). Trimming removed 10 bases from V and 1 base from J, with 17 bases in between. The CDR3 spans 14 residues. CDR1 is SNHLY, CDR2 FYNNEI, per germline. Together with reference TRBV2 and TRBJ2-7, the CDR3 gives the full variable domain: EPEVTQTPSHQVTQMGQEVILRCVPISNHLYFYWYRQILGQKVEFLVSFYNNEISEKSEIFDDQFSVERPDGSNFTLKIRSTKLEDSAMYFCAILGGRDSYEQYFGPGTRLTVT.